A selection of T cell receptor beta chains follows, all from one sample in a study of cytomegalovirus exposure and HLA in healthy donors. Sequencing was performed with immunoSEQ multiplex PCR; in TCRdb, only in-frame clones are kept and a portion is missing. The sample lists over 100,000 clones, 65% to 90% seen once, with about 2.7% in the top ten. The sample taken for sequencing was PBMCs. The receptors originated from a woman between 18 and 30 years old in good health and CMV-seropositive. CDR3s include the opening cysteine and the closing phenylalanine or tryptophan. The D gene is left open where the match is weak. Part of the rows lack a size; the others show once, few, many or a class for expanded clones.

- TRBJ2-1 - TRBV7-9 CASSSKRIRAYNEQFF TGTGCCAGCAGCTCGAAGCGGATTCGCGCCTACAATGAGCAGTTCTTC
- TRBJ2-2 - TRBV4-1 CASSRPFGGGREELFF TGCGCCAGCAGCCGGCCCTTTGGGGGGGGCCGCGAGGAGCTGTTTTTT
TRBD1 TRBJ1-4 - TRBV5-1 CASSWDRGNEKLFF TGCGCCAGCAGCTGGGACAGGGGGAATGAAAAACTGTTTTTT
TRBD1 TRBJ2-3 many TRBV5-4 CASSLRTGGTDTQYF TGTGCCAGCAGCTTAAGGACAGGGGGCACAGATACGCAGTATTTT
TRBD1 TRBJ2-5 - TRBV13 CASSTTGGYETQYF TGTGCCAGCAGCACTACAGGGGGCTACGAGACCCAGTACTTC
TRBD1 TRBJ1-1 - TRBV7-9 CASSPKTGDGAFF TGTGCCAGCAGCCCCAAAACAGGGGATGGGGCTTTCTTT
- TRBJ1-3 - TRBV11-2 CASSSVRVNSGNTIYF TGTGCCAGCAGCTCCGTCAGGGTGAACTCTGGAAACACCATATATTTT
- TRBJ2-4 - TRBV7-6 CASSLVGEADIQYF TGTGCCAGCAGCTTAGTGGGAGAGGCGGACATTCAGTACTTC
TRBD2 TRBJ2-2 once TRBV5-1 CASKLAGGPLSELFF TGCGCCAGCAAACTAGCGGGGGGGCCGCTTTCGGAGCTGTTTTTT
- TRBJ1-2 - TRBV7-9 CASSLSNSYGYTF TGTGCCAGCAGCTTAAGCAACAGCTATGGCTACACCTTC
- TRBJ2-1 - TRBV7-9 CASSSLTGHNEQFF TGTGCCAGCAGTTCGCTTACAGGCCACAATGAGCAGTTCTTC
- TRBJ1-1 - TRBV6-5 CASSYQTRDTEAFF TGTGCCAGCAGTTATCAAACCAGGGACACTGAAGCTTTCTTT
- TRBJ1-1 - TRBV15 CATSLGPGVTEAFF TGTGCCACCAGCCTTGGACCGGGAGTCACTGAAGCTTTCTTT
- TRBJ2-7 - TRBV4-1 CASGRLGGASYEQYF TGCGCCAGCGGGCGTCTGGGGGGGGCCTCCTACGAGCAGTACTTC
TRBD2 TRBJ2-1 - TRBV19 CASSTGDLAAGEQFF TGTGCCAGTAGTACCGGGGACCTAGCGGCCGGTGAGCAGTTCTTC
- TRBJ1-5 - TRBV19 CASIPISRDNVCNQPQHF TGTGCCAGTATTCCCATCTCCCGGGACAATGTTTGCAATCAGCCCCAGCATTTT
TRBD1 TRBJ1-5 - TRBV19 CASSKYTGGAISQHF TGTGCCAGTAGTAAATATACAGGGGGGGCAATCTCACAGCATTTT
- TRBJ2-3 - TRBV28 CASSFLRGQYF TGTGCCAGCAGTTTCCTTAGGGGGCAGTATTTT
TRBD1 TRBJ2-7 - TRBV29-1 CSVAGGENEQYF TGCAGCGTGGCAGGGGGCGAGAACGAGCAGTACTTC
- TRBJ2-4 - TRBV5-1 CASSQTPEGIQYF TGCGCCAGCAGCCAAACGCCGGAGGGCATTCAGTACTTC
- TRBJ2-2 - TRBV7-9 CASSAGLPGTGELFF TGTGCCAGCAGCGCGGGACTCCCGGGGACCGGGGAGCTGTTTTTT
TRBD2 TRBJ2-3 - TRBV4-1 CASSPKYGGTPSTDTQYF TGCGCCAGCAGCCCCAAATACGGGGGGACCCCTAGCACAGATACGCAGTATTTT
TRBD1 TRBJ2-1 few TRBV6-6 CASRMRQGHSDEQFF TGTGCCAGCAGGATGAGACAGGGTCATTCAGATGAGCAGTTCTTC
TRBD2 TRBJ2-1 - TRBV5-1 CASSLGGGASYNEQFF TGCGCCAGCAGCTTGGGCGGGGGGGCTTCGTACAATGAGCAGTTCTTC
TRBD1 TRBJ1-1 - TRBV7-6 CASSGTGGVNTEAFF TGTGCCAGCAGCGGGACAGGGGGAGTGAACACTGAAGCTTTCTTT
- TRBJ1-5 - TRBV6-5 CASSRQAQPQHF TGTGCCAGCAGTAGACAGGCCCAGCCCCAGCATTTT
TRBD1 TRBJ2-1 - TRBV5-1 CASTSPGQGDNEQFF TGCGCCAGCACGTCGCCGGGACAGGGAGACAATGAGCAGTTCTTC
TRBD1 TRBJ2-7 - TRBV30 CAWSTGGEQYF TGTGCCTGGAGTACAGGGGGCGAGCAGTACTTC
TRBD1 TRBJ1-5 - TRBV2 CASSGTQGATTVFNQPQHF TGTGCCAGCAGTGGTACGCAGGGGGCGACTACTGTATTCAATCAGCCCCAGCATTTT
- TRBJ2-1 - TRBV29-1 CSVDRTYNEQFF TGCAGCGTTGATCGCACTTACAATGAGCAGTTCTTC
TRBD2 TRBJ2-5 - TRBV7-9 CASSWGLAGGGQETQYF TGTGCCAGCAGCTGGGGACTAGCGGGGGGGGGTCAAGAGACCCAGTACTTC
TRBD2 TRBJ2-5 - TRBV15 CATSRELAGGIGETQYF TGTGCCACCAGCAGAGAACTAGCGGGGGGGATAGGAGAGACCCAGTACTTC
TRBD1 TRBJ1-2 - TRBV29-1 CSVYGTGEVGYTF TGCAGCGTTTACGGGACAGGGGAGGTTGGCTACACCTTC
TRBD1 TRBJ1-5 once TRBV30 CASAKGTGVYNQPQHF TGTGCCTCCGCAAAGGGGACAGGGGTGTACAATCAGCCCCAGCATTTT
- TRBJ2-2 - TRBV25-1 CASIKGGGTGELFF TGTGCCAGCATCAAAGGGGGGGGTACCGGGGAGCTGTTTTTT
- TRBJ2-1 - TRBV5-1 CASSLSGDNEQFF TGCGCCAGCAGCTTGTCAGGGGATAATGAGCAGTTCTTC
TRBD1 TRBJ2-7 few TRBV2 CASSVRQGYEQYF TGTGCCAGCAGTGTGAGACAGGGCTACGAGCAGTACTTC
TRBD1 TRBJ2-7 - TRBV5-1 CASSLGMGQVTYEQYF TGCGCCAGCAGCTTAGGGATGGGACAGGTAACCTACGAGCAGTACTTC
TRBD1 TRBJ2-7 few TRBV6-5 CASSNTGGGYEQYF TGTGCCAGCAGTAACACAGGGGGCGGTTATGAGCAGTACTTC
- TRBJ2-7 - TRBV15 CATSRVGAGYDEQYF TGTGCCACCAGCAGAGTGGGGGCAGGGTACGACGAGCAGTACTTC
- TRBJ1-5 - TRBV10-2 CASSESPGRDGHF TGCGCCAGCAGTGAGTCCCCAGGGCGAGATGGGCATTTT
- TRBJ1-1 - TRBV6-1 CASTGAAGAFF TGTGCCAGCACAGGGGCGGCGGGAGCTTTCTTT
- TRBJ1-5 - TRBV5-5 CASSPQGGLGQPQHF TGTGCCAGCAGCCCGCAGGGAGGGCTAGGTCAGCCCCAGCATTTT
TRBD2 TRBJ2-3 - TRBV4-1 CASKTTSGDTDTQYF TGCGCCAGCAAAACCACTAGCGGGGACACAGATACGCAGTATTTT
- TRBJ1-3 - TRBV6-5 CASSGDMIYTIYF TGTGCCAGCAGTGGGGACATGATATACACCATATATTTT
TRBD2 TRBJ2-7 - TRBV2 CASSEVTSGVYGHEQYF TGTGCCAGCAGTGAGGTGACTAGCGGGGTTTATGGGCACGAGCAGTACTTC
TRBD1 TRBJ1-1 - TRBV6-1 CASRGQGSTEAFF TGTGCCAGCAGGGGACAGGGTAGTACTGAAGCTTTCTTT
TRBD1 TRBJ2-5 - TRBV9 CASSRDRLETQYF TGTGCCAGCAGCAGGGACAGGCTGGAGACCCAGTACTTC
- TRBJ1-1 - TRBV5-1 CASSPRIGGEAFF TGCGCCAGCAGCCCAAGAATTGGGGGGGAAGCTTTCTTT
- TRBJ1-1 - TRBV19 CASSTQGVNTEAFF TGTGCCAGTAGTACCCAGGGCGTTAACACTGAAGCTTTCTTT
TRBD1 TRBJ1-2 - TRBV6-1 CASSESIRGQGYGYTF TGTGCCAGCAGTGAATCCATCCGGGGACAGGGCTATGGCTACACCTTC